This TCR beta chain is from a study of T cells after yellow fever vaccination. At least ten counts were recorded for this clonotype. A universal primer site and UMIs were added as TCR cDNA was made by 5'RACE template switching. TCRdb re-called the 5' RACE reads with MiXCR, one entry per CDR3 protein. The table has about 310,000 distinct CDR3 sequences, around 3.6% seen once; the top ten hold around 20%. Here the sequenced sample was PBMCs, taken on the day of the yellow fever booster vaccination. This receptor was identified in a man between 18 and 35 years old who received the YFV17D yellow fever vaccine.

The CDR3 DNA reads TGTGCCAGCAGCCAAGGGGTTTATGTCAGGGGGGATGAAAAACTGTTTTTT. It yields the protein CASSQGVYVRGDEKLFF. The V gene is TRBV3-1, the J gene TRBJ1-4; 7 bases line up with TRBD1. Germline V CDR1 and CDR2: LGHDT, YNNKEL (reference sequence). The V segment lost 1 base and the J segment 6 bases; nucleotides outside the gene matches: 11. The CDR3 has 17 amino acids.